These 30 T cell receptor beta chains originate from one sample sequenced in a study of blood T cell repertoires in COVID-19. The data were produced by immunoSEQ multiplex PCR, yet TCRdb's version contains in-frame clones alone and is incomplete. The table includes more than 300,000 clones, 88% detected once. Source material: PBMCs or T cells enriched from blood (not recorded which). The receptors were gathered from a woman between 18 and 29 years old who had recovered from COVID-19.

This clone was recorded only once. The chain joins TRBV6-5 to TRBJ1-4; 7 bases line up with TRBD1. With V trimmed by 6 bases and J by 8 bases, 6 bases remained unmatched. In germline, CDR1 is MNHEY, CDR2 SVGAGI. CDR3 size: 13 residues. As DNA, the CDR3 is TGTGCCAGCAGGAGACAGGGTGGCGAAAAACTGTTTTTT. Encoded protein: CASRRQGGEKLFF.

The chain recombines TRBV5-1 with TRBJ2-1; TRBD2 is a possible D gene (6 bases). The germline V gene encodes CDR1 SGHRS and CDR2 YFSETQ. Trimming took 3 bases from V and 8 from J, leaving 15 bases between them. This CDR3 region has 14 residues. For the CDR3, the DNA is TGCGCCAGCAGCTCGGGCCGGGGAGGCGATGAGCAGTTCTTC. Translated, it gives CASSSGRGGDEQFF.

The chain combines TRBV11-2 with TRBJ1-5, with 8 bases identical to TRBD1. Germline CDR1 is SGHAT and CDR2 is FQNNGV. The CDR3 is made up of 17 amino acids. Trimming took 0 bases from V and 3 from J; bases not matched to a gene: 7. The CDR3 region is CASSLDPTGGPNQPQHF. The CDR3, as DNA: TGTGCCAGCAGCTTAGATCCCACAGGGGGTCCCAATCAGCCCCAGCATTTT.

The V gene is TRBV5-4, the J gene TRBJ1-6; D is unresolved. CDR1 and CDR2 from the germline V gene are SGHNT and YYREEE (reference sequence). The ends were cut back, 4 bases at V and 7 bases at J, with 18 bases in the middle. The CDR3 is 16 residues long. CDR3 nucleotide sequence: TGTGCCAGCAGCCCACGGTCTGGGCCGGGGAATTCACCCCTCCACTTT. Amino acid sequence: CASSPRSGPGNSPLHF.

The rearrangement links TRBV4-1 to TRBJ1-1; the D gene is possibly TRBD1 (5 bases). V was trimmed by 1 base and J by 1 base, leaving 10 bases between them. This CDR3 is built from 15 residues. The germline V gene encodes CDR1 MGHRA and CDR2 YSYEKL. CDR3 coding DNA: TGCGCCAGCAGCCAAGTAACGGACACGAACACTGAAGCTTTCTTT. It yields the protein CASSQVTDTNTEAFF.

The chain joins TRBV24-1 to TRBJ2-7; D is ambiguous. CDR1 and CDR2 (germline): KGHDR, SFDVKD. Trimming stripped 3 bases from V and 7 bases from J, with 15 bases between. This CDR3 is built from 14 residues. The CDR3 is CATSDTTSQREQYF. The CDR3 bases are TGTGCCACCAGTGATACCACGTCCCAGAGGGAGCAGTACTTC.

This clone was picked up a small number of times. The chain is built from TRBV18 and TRBJ2-5; TRBD2 is a possible D gene (5 bases). Trimming took 3 bases from V and 4 from J, leaving 6 bases between them. The CDR3 covers 12 residues. Germline lookup yields CDR1 KGHSH and CDR2 LQKENI. CDR3 nucleotides: TGTGCCAGCTCACCCGCGGGAGAGACCCAGTACTTC. It is translated as CASSPAGETQYF. Looking up the rest from reference TRBV18 and TRBJ2-5 gives the full variable domain: NAGVMQNPRHLVRRRGQEARLRCSPMKGHSHVYWYRQLPEEGLKFMVYLQKENIIDESGMPKERFSAEFPKEGPSILRIQQVVRGDSAAYFCASSPAGETQYFGPGTRLLVL.

The rearrangement joins TRBV30 to TRBJ1-6; 8 bases fit TRBD1. The J segment lost 9 bases and the V segment lost 8 bases, leaving 12 bases of the junction unmatched. CDR1 is GTSNPN, CDR2 SVGIG, per germline (reference sequence). This CDR3 is 14 amino acids long. The CDR3 DNA is TGTGCCGGACTCCGACAGGGGCGAATTTCACCCCTCCACTTT. Amino acid sequence: CAGLRQGRISPLHF.

Only one count was recorded for this clone. The chain carries TRBV20-1 and TRBJ1-1, with unresolved D. The germline V and J ends were trimmed by 4 bases and 5 bases, with 5 bases remaining between them. The CDR3 has 10 residues. The germline V gene encodes CDR1 DFQATT and CDR2 SNEGSKA (reference sequence). The CDR3 reads CSATVTEAFF. CDR3 sequence (DNA): TGCAGTGCTACGGTGACTGAAGCTTTCTTT.

J is TRBJ1-2 and V is TRBV5-1, with 8 bases matching TRBD1. Losses at the gene ends were 0 bases for V and 4 bases for J; bases not matched to a gene: 14. The CDR3 length is 18 residues. Germline assignment: CDR1 SGHRS and CDR2 YFSETQ. The CDR3 region is CASSLGGQAPPRGYGYTF. CDR3 coding DNA: TGCGCCAGCAGCTTGGGGGGACAGGCTCCTCCACGGGGCTATGGCTACACCTTC. The full variable domain, rest sourced from reference TRBV5-1 and TRBJ1-2, is KAGVTQTPRYLIKTRGQQVTLSCSPISGHRSVSWYQQTPGQGLQFLFEYFSETQRNKGNFPGRFSGRQFSNSRSEMNVSTLELGDSALYLCASSLGGQAPPRGYGYTFGSGTRLTVV.

This clone was detected once. The rearrangement links TRBV7-9 to TRBJ1-2; 10 nucleotides align to TRBD1. The CDR3 is 15 amino acids. V was pared by 11 bases and J by 0 bases, with 9 bases of the junction left unmatched. Per the germline V gene, CDR1 is SEHNR and CDR2 is FQNEAQ (reference sequence). The CDR3 coding sequence is TGTGCCCTACGACAGGGGGCAGCAGCTAACTATGGCTACACCTTC. Translating gives CALRQGAAANYGYTF.

The J gene is TRBJ1-4, the V gene TRBV11-1; D remains ambiguous. Trimming cost V 5 bases and J 10 bases, with 20 bases left between them. Germline-derived CDR1 and CDR2 are SGHAT and FQDESV (reference sequence). The CDR3 is 15 amino acids. The CDR3 sequence is CASSHRVNLEGKLFF. The CDR3 DNA sequence: TGTGCCAGCAGCCACCGGGTGAACCTCGAGGGAAAACTGTTTTTT.

The chain recombines TRBV19 with TRBJ1-2; tentatively, D is TRBD1 (5 bases). This CDR3 comprises 13 residues. Germline CDR1 is LNHDA and CDR2 is SQIVND (reference sequence). Trimming took off 5 bases at V and 1 base at J, with 8 bases between the two ends. DNA for the CDR3: TGTGCCAGTAGTGGCAGGGTTAACTATGGCTACACCTTC. Translating gives CASSGRVNYGYTF.

The genes are TRBV4-2 and TRBJ2-3; D gene uncertain. This CDR3 has 15 residues. The germline gives CDR1 LGHNA, CDR2 YNFKEQ. Trimming left V 1 base short and J 3 bases short, with 11 bases between. The CDR3 region is CASSQAVFGTDTQYF. The CDR3 region has the DNA TGTGCCAGCAGCCAAGCAGTGTTCGGGACAGATACGCAGTATTTT.

V usage is TRBV9 and J usage is TRBJ2-1; 7 bases are shared with TRBD2. V lost 4 bases, J lost 5 bases, and 12 bases stayed unmatched. Germline loops: CDR1 SGDLS, CDR2 YYNGEE. There are 16 residues in the CDR3. The DNA for the CDR3 is TGTGCCAGCAGCCCGGGACTGCGGGAGCCCCACAATGAGCAGTTCTTC. Translated: CASSPGLREPHNEQFF.

CDR3 sequence (DNA): TGTGCCAGCAGCGTATTTAGCGGGGGGAACAATGAGCAGTTCTTC. Its translation is CASSVFSGGNNEQFF. This chain uses TRBV4-2 with TRBJ2-1, with 10 bases matching TRBD2. Germline CDR1 is LGHNA and CDR2 is YNFKEQ. V shed 5 bases, J shed 5 bases, and the junction held 6 bases outside the gene matches. The CDR3 length is 15 residues.

The J gene is TRBJ2-7, the V gene TRBV5-1; 10 bases align to TRBD2. CDR1 and CDR2 (germline): SGHRS, YFSETQ. The V gene end was trimmed by 0 bases and the J gene end by 0 bases; junction bases not matched to a gene: 6. This CDR3 comprises 17 residues. CDR3 protein: CASSLASGGDFSYEQYF. Written as DNA, the CDR3 is TGCGCCAGCAGCTTGGCCAGCGGGGGGGACTTCTCCTACGAGCAGTACTTC.

The chain combines TRBV19 with TRBJ2-4, with 9 bases lining up with TRBD1. The V gene's germline CDR1 is LNHDA and CDR2 SQIVND (reference sequence). Trimming took 6 bases from V and 8 from J; bases not matched to a gene: 8. This CDR3 is built from 14 residues. CDR3 bases: TGTGCCAGTAGGGACAGGGGAAGGGGAGACATTCAGTACTTC. Protein product: CASRDRGRGDIQYF.

CDR3 sequence reads: CASSIRAGEGNQPQHF. In DNA, the CDR3 is TGTGCCAGCAGTATAAGGGCGGGGGAAGGCAATCAGCCCCAGCATTTT. The chain employs TRBV28 and TRBJ1-5; maybe TRBD1 (5 bases). The germline CDR1 and CDR2 sequences are MDHEN and SYDVKM. V shed 5 bases and J shed 2 bases, with 16 bases lying between them. The CDR3 extends over 16 amino acids.

V and J are TRBV28 and TRBJ2-7, with 8 bases identical to TRBD1. The V and J ends lost 5 bases and 4 bases, in that order; junction bases with no gene match: 10. The CDR3 is 15 amino acids. Germline loops: CDR1 MDHEN, CDR2 SYDVKM. The CDR3 DNA sequence: TGTGCCAGCAGTCGGACAGGGCACCTAGAATACGAGCAGTACTTC. Translation: CASSRTGHLEYEQYF.

The rearrangement joins TRBV18 to TRBJ1-2; D ambiguous. Germline CDR1 is KGHSH and CDR2 is LQKENI. The CDR3 runs 13 residues. Deletions cut 0 bases from V and 8 bases from J, with 10 bases between. CDR3 coding DNA: TGTGCCAGCTCACCACCGCACAGTGGAGGCTACACCTTC. Its protein is CASSPPHSGGYTF.

This clone was picked up a small number of times. The gene calls are TRBV6-5 and TRBJ2-7; weak D call: TRBD2 (6 bases). Germline CDR1 MNHEY, CDR2 SVGAGI. V was pared by 6 bases and J by 2 bases, with 11 bases between. The CDR3 is made up of 13 amino acids. CDR3 bases: TGTGCCAGCAGCCTGGCGGGGACCTACGAGCAGTACTTC. Encoded protein: CASSLAGTYEQYF.

The V call is TRBV5-5, the J call TRBJ2-6; D remains ambiguous. With 3 bases removed from V and 6 bases from J, the gap between germline ends came to 7 bases. This CDR3 comprises 13 residues. Per the germline V gene, CDR1 is SGHKS and CDR2 is YYEKEE (reference sequence). The CDR3: CASSSRAANVLTF. In DNA, the CDR3 is TGTGCCAGCAGCTCCCGCGCGGCCAACGTCCTGACTTTC. The full variable domain, with the rest looked up from reference TRBV5-5 and TRBJ2-6, is DAGVTQSPTHLIKTRGQQVTLRCSPISGHKSVSWYQQVLGQGPQFIFQYYEKEERGRGNFPDRFSARQFPNYSSELNVNALLLGDSALYLCASSSRAANVLTFGAGSRLTVL.

This clone was detected a few times. The chain has TRBV19 and TRBJ2-1, with a possible D match to TRBD1 (6 bases). CDR1 and CDR2 from the germline V gene are LNHDA and SQIVND (reference sequence). Trimming took 0 bases from V and 4 from J, leaving 16 bases between them. The CDR3 is 17 residues long. The CDR3 bases are TGTGCCAGTAGTATAGATTCAGGGGAGTGGTCATACAATGAGCAGTTCTTC. Translation: CASSIDSGEWSYNEQFF.

This chain joins TRBV7-9 and TRBJ2-5, with D possibly TRBD2 on 7 matching bases. Germline V lookup: CDR1 SEHNR, CDR2 FQNEAQ (reference sequence). CDR3 length: 14 amino acids. The ends were cut back, 11 bases at V and 4 bases at J, with 20 bases in the middle. This chain's CDR3 is CAGSPQGRGETQYF. In DNA form, the CDR3 reads TGTGCCGGTAGTCCCCAGGGGAGGGGAGAGACCCAGTACTTC.

This chain uses TRBV19 with TRBJ1-2; tentatively, D is TRBD1 (5 bases). Germline lookup yields CDR1 LNHDA and CDR2 SQIVND (reference sequence). V lost 1 base and J 6 bases, leaving 12 bases between the germline ends. The CDR3 is 14 amino acids. Here the CDR3 reads CASSIGTGGDGYTF. The DNA of the CDR3 is TGTGCCAGTAGTATAGGAACGGGAGGGGATGGCTACACCTTC. The entire variable domain, with the rest obtained from reference TRBV19 and TRBJ1-2, is as follows: DGGITQSPKYLFRKEGQNVTLSCEQNLNHDAMYWYRQDPGQGLRLIYYSQIVNDFQKGDIAEGYSVSREKKESFPLTVTSAQKNPTAFYLCASSIGTGGDGYTFGSGTRLTVV.

The CDR3 DNA follows: TGTGCCAGCACGACGGTGGGCCTCTCTGGAAACACCATATATTTT. Protein: CASTTVGLSGNTIYF. This chain joins TRBV6-6 and TRBJ1-3, with D uncertain. The CDR3 totals 15 residues. V lost 7 bases and J lost 0, with 13 bases in between. Germline CDR1 is MNHNY and CDR2 is SVGAGI (reference sequence).

The CDR3 nucleotides are TGTGCCAGCACCACCGAGGCCGGGGGGCCGGCAGGGGAGCAGTACTTC. Protein sequence: CASTTEAGGPAGEQYF. The chain recombines TRBV5-4 with TRBJ2-7, with D perhaps TRBD2 (7 bases). CDR1 and CDR2 (germline): SGHNT, YYREEE (reference sequence). The CDR3 runs to 16 residues. Trimming removed 6 bases from V and 7 bases from J, with 26 bases in between. The full variable domain, with the rest looked up from reference TRBV5-4 and TRBJ2-7, is ETGVTQSPTHLIKTRGQQVTLRCSSQSGHNTVSWYQQALGQGPQFIFQYYREEENGRGNFPPRFSGLQFPNYSSELNVNALELDDSALYLCASTTEAGGPAGEQYFGPGTRLTVT.

The genes are TRBV30 and TRBJ2-3, with 8 positions matching TRBD2. The V and J ends lost 8 bases and 0 bases, in that order; junction bases with no gene match: 7. This CDR3 comprises 14 residues. Per the germline V gene, CDR1 is GTSNPN and CDR2 is SVGIG (reference sequence). CDR3 amino acids: CAGTGGASTDTQYF. The DNA of the CDR3 is TGTGCCGGGACGGGGGGGGCTAGCACAGATACGCAGTATTTT.

This chain connects TRBV12-3 or TRBV12-4 to TRBJ2-5, with 7 nucleotides matching TRBD1. V lost 5 bases to trimming and J lost 4 bases; unmatched junction nucleotides: 4. The CDR3 contains 13 residues. The CDR3 is CASSSPGGETQYF. CDR3 in DNA: TGTGCCAGCAGTAGCCCAGGGGGAGAGACCCAGTACTTC.